These T cell receptor beta chains were read from a single sample in a study of blood T cell repertoires in COVID-19. Some clones are missing from TCRdb's copy, which holds only in-frame ones; the method was immunoSEQ multiplex PCR. The sample has around 250,000 clones, 85% to 90% seen once. Sequenced material: PBMCs or T cells enriched from blood (not recorded which). Source of these receptors: a woman between 50 and 59 years old who had recovered from COVID-19. Both conserved end residues are part of each CDR3. D genes are given only for firm matches. Clone sizes are given selectively: once, few, many, or a class where the clone is expanded.

cdr3_aa: CASSQSAGSNTGELFF
cdr3_nt: TGCGCCAGCAGTCAATCGGCGGGGTCGAACACCGGGGAGCTGTTTTTT
clone_size: .
d_call: .
j_call: TRBJ2-2
v_call: TRBV23-1

cdr3_aa: CASSEDLGTPDYEQYF
cdr3_nt: TGCGCCAGCAGCGAAGACCTCGGGACTCCTGATTACGAGCAGTACTTC
clone_size: once
d_call: .
j_call: TRBJ2-7
v_call: TRBV4-3

cdr3_aa: CASTLQGSSGANVLTF
cdr3_nt: TGTGCCAGTACCCTGCAGGGAAGCTCTGGGGCCAACGTCCTGACTTTC
clone_size: .
d_call: .
j_call: TRBJ2-6
v_call: TRBV19

cdr3_aa: CASKQGVSPNYGYTF
cdr3_nt: TGTGCCAGTAAGCAGGGGGTTTCCCCCAACTATGGCTACACCTTC
clone_size: few
d_call: TRBD1
j_call: TRBJ1-2
v_call: TRBV19

cdr3_aa: CASSYLAGVNNEQFF
cdr3_nt: TGTGCCAGCAGTTATCTCGCGGGAGTTAATAATGAGCAGTTCTTC
clone_size: few
d_call: TRBD2
j_call: TRBJ2-1
v_call: TRBV6-5

cdr3_aa: CASTPTGGAGANVLTF
cdr3_nt: TGTGCCAGCACCCCGACCGGGGGGGCTGGGGCCAACGTCCTGACTTTC
clone_size: many
d_call: TRBD2
j_call: TRBJ2-6
v_call: TRBV3-1/TRBV3-2

cdr3_aa: CATSESRGRGYTF
cdr3_nt: TGTGCCACCAGTGAGTCCAGGGGGCGCGGCTACACCTTC
clone_size: .
d_call: TRBD1
j_call: TRBJ1-2
v_call: TRBV24-1

cdr3_aa: CASSRGGFNNEQFF
cdr3_nt: TGTGCCAGCTCACGGGGGGGGTTTAACAATGAGCAGTTCTTC
clone_size: .
d_call: TRBD2
j_call: TRBJ2-1
v_call: TRBV18

cdr3_aa: CASSHRGWDYGYTF
cdr3_nt: TGCGCCAGCAGCCATAGAGGATGGGACTATGGCTACACCTTC
clone_size: .
d_call: .
j_call: TRBJ1-2
v_call: TRBV4-1

cdr3_aa: CASSPDRSSYEQYF
cdr3_nt: TGTGCCAGCAGTCCGGACAGGAGCTCCTACGAGCAGTACTTC
clone_size: .
d_call: TRBD1
j_call: TRBJ2-7
v_call: TRBV6-4

cdr3_aa: CASSVTVNTEAFF
cdr3_nt: TGTGCCAGCTCCGTAACAGTTAACACTGAAGCTTTCTTT
clone_size: .
d_call: .
j_call: TRBJ1-1
v_call: TRBV18

cdr3_aa: CASNGQILGNQPQHF
cdr3_nt: TGTGCCAGTAACGGACAGATCTTGGGCAATCAGCCCCAGCATTTT
clone_size: .
d_call: .
j_call: TRBJ1-5
v_call: TRBV19

cdr3_aa: CATSRQGTWDQPQHF
cdr3_nt: TGTGCCACCAGCAGACAGGGGACGTGGGATCAGCCCCAGCATTTT
clone_size: .
d_call: .
j_call: TRBJ1-5
v_call: TRBV15

cdr3_aa: CASSQQGATNEKLFF
cdr3_nt: TGTGCCAGCAGTCAACAGGGGGCCACTAATGAAAAACTGTTTTTT
clone_size: .
d_call: TRBD1
j_call: TRBJ1-4
v_call: TRBV28

cdr3_aa: CASSFTSVHNSPLHF
cdr3_nt: TGTGCCAGCTCCTTTACCTCAGTTCATAATTCACCCCTCCACTTT
clone_size: .
d_call: .
j_call: TRBJ1-6
v_call: TRBV18

cdr3_aa: CASRPGLAEGNIQYF
cdr3_nt: TGTGCCAGCAGGCCGGGACTAGCAGAAGGAAACATTCAGTACTTC
clone_size: .
d_call: TRBD2
j_call: TRBJ2-4
v_call: TRBV28

cdr3_aa: CASSATSGSFPGELFF
cdr3_nt: TGTGCCAGCAGCGCGACTAGCGGGAGTTTCCCCGGGGAGCTGTTTTTT
clone_size: .
d_call: TRBD2
j_call: TRBJ2-2
v_call: TRBV7-9

cdr3_aa: CASRVAGADTQYF
cdr3_nt: TGTGCCAGTAGGGTAGCGGGAGCAGATACGCAGTATTTT
clone_size: .
d_call: TRBD2
j_call: TRBJ2-3
v_call: TRBV19

cdr3_aa: CASSLPGAGYGYTF
cdr3_nt: TGTGCCAGCAGCTTGCCGGGAGCCGGCTATGGCTACACCTTC
clone_size: .
d_call: .
j_call: TRBJ1-2
v_call: TRBV5-6

cdr3_aa: CASRGGTGGYEQYF
cdr3_nt: TGTGCCAGCAGGGGAGGGACAGGGGGCTACGAGCAGTACTTC
clone_size: .
d_call: TRBD1
j_call: TRBJ2-7
v_call: TRBV6-5

cdr3_aa: CASSDGQASGNTIYF
cdr3_nt: TGTGCCAGCAGTGACGGACAGGCCTCTGGAAACACCATATATTTT
clone_size: .
d_call: TRBD1
j_call: TRBJ1-3
v_call: TRBV2

cdr3_aa: CASSRTPRVADYGYTF
cdr3_nt: TGTGCCAGCAGCCGCACCCCCAGGGTTGCGGACTATGGCTACACCTTC
clone_size: .
d_call: .
j_call: TRBJ1-2
v_call: TRBV6-2/TRBV6-3

cdr3_aa: CASSLGHDENIQYF
cdr3_nt: TGTGCCAGCAGCTTGGGACACGATGAAAACATTCAGTACTTC
clone_size: once
d_call: .
j_call: TRBJ2-4
v_call: TRBV5-4

cdr3_aa: CASSLGARETTEEKLFF
cdr3_nt: TGTGCCAGCAGCTTAGGGGCGCGCGAGACCACAGAGGAAAAACTGTTTTTT
clone_size: .
d_call: .
j_call: TRBJ1-4
v_call: TRBV7-9

cdr3_aa: CASRMDRGNQPQHF
cdr3_nt: TGTGCCAGCAGGATGGACAGGGGCAATCAGCCCCAGCATTTT
clone_size: .
d_call: TRBD1
j_call: TRBJ1-5
v_call: TRBV6-5

cdr3_aa: CASTAGLAGVHEQYF
cdr3_nt: TGTGCCAGCACAGCAGGGCTAGCGGGAGTCCACGAGCAGTACTTC
clone_size: .
d_call: TRBD2
j_call: TRBJ2-7
v_call: TRBV7-2

cdr3_aa: CASKGLAGTDTQYF
cdr3_nt: TGTGCCAGCAAGGGACTAGCGGGAACGGATACGCAGTATTTT
clone_size: .
d_call: TRBD2
j_call: TRBJ2-3
v_call: TRBV27

cdr3_aa: CASSSGTLYTGELFF
cdr3_nt: TGTGCCAGTAGTAGCGGGACTTTGTATACCGGGGAGCTGTTTTTT
clone_size: .
d_call: .
j_call: TRBJ2-2
v_call: TRBV19

cdr3_aa: CASSLPAGEKLFF
cdr3_nt: TGTGCCAGCAGCTTACCGGCAGGTGAAAAACTGTTTTTT
clone_size: once
d_call: .
j_call: TRBJ1-4
v_call: TRBV7-2

cdr3_aa: CASSSGQGGYTEAFF
cdr3_nt: TGTGCCAGCAGCTCCGGACAGGGGGGATACACTGAAGCTTTCTTT
clone_size: .
d_call: TRBD1
j_call: TRBJ1-1
v_call: TRBV7-6

cdr3_aa: CASSPISSSGNTIYF
cdr3_nt: TGTGCCAGCAGTCCCATATCGAGCTCTGGAAACACCATATATTTT
clone_size: .
d_call: .
j_call: TRBJ1-3
v_call: TRBV9

cdr3_aa: CASVPSLTNEKLFF
cdr3_nt: TGCGCCAGCGTTCCCTCCTTAACTAATGAAAAACTGTTTTTT
clone_size: .
d_call: .
j_call: TRBJ1-4
v_call: TRBV5-1

cdr3_aa: CASSATGQGEETQYF
cdr3_nt: TGCGCCAGCAGTGCCACGGGACAGGGAGAAGAGACCCAGTACTTC
clone_size: .
d_call: TRBD1
j_call: TRBJ2-5
v_call: TRBV10-1

cdr3_aa: CASSQVTGQGGNTEAFF
cdr3_nt: TGTGCCAGCAGCCAAGTCACCGGACAGGGGGGGAACACTGAAGCTTTCTTT
clone_size: .
d_call: TRBD1
j_call: TRBJ1-1
v_call: TRBV14

cdr3_aa: CASSKGGTGTSGRLLNTGELFF
cdr3_nt: TGTGCCAGCAGCAAAGGGGGGACAGGGACTAGCGGGAGACTCTTGAACACCGGGGAGCTGTTTTTT
clone_size: .
d_call: .
j_call: TRBJ2-2
v_call: TRBV21-1

cdr3_aa: CASSFGGAYDTEAFF
cdr3_nt: TGTGCCAGCAGTTTTGGGGGCGCGTATGACACTGAAGCTTTCTTT
clone_size: .
d_call: .
j_call: TRBJ1-1
v_call: TRBV27

cdr3_aa: CASSYQRDGYTF
cdr3_nt: TGTGCCAGCAGCTATCAACGCGATGGCTACACCTTC
clone_size: .
d_call: .
j_call: TRBJ1-2
v_call: TRBV3-1/TRBV3-2

cdr3_aa: CSASWQGGLDTQYF
cdr3_nt: TGCAGTGCTAGTTGGCAGGGGGGTTTAGATACGCAGTATTTT
clone_size: .
d_call: .
j_call: TRBJ2-3
v_call: TRBV20-1

cdr3_aa: CSGTRGYTGELFF
cdr3_nt: TGCAGCGGGACGAGAGGGTACACCGGGGAGCTGTTTTTT
clone_size: .
d_call: .
j_call: TRBJ2-2
v_call: TRBV29-1

cdr3_aa: CASSPNLAGQETQYF
cdr3_nt: TGTGCCAGCTCACCAAATTTGGCAGGGCAAGAGACCCAGTACTTC
clone_size: once
d_call: .
j_call: TRBJ2-5
v_call: TRBV18

cdr3_aa: CATSEVPGLVFGGELFF
cdr3_nt: TGTGCCACCAGTGAGGTACCGGGACTAGTATTCGGCGGGGAGCTGTTTTTT
clone_size: .
d_call: TRBD2
j_call: TRBJ2-2
v_call: TRBV24-1

cdr3_aa: CASSLSGFNEQFF
cdr3_nt: TGTGCCAGCAGCTTAAGCGGATTCAATGAGCAGTTCTTC
clone_size: .
d_call: .
j_call: TRBJ2-1
v_call: TRBV7-3